These T cell receptor beta chains were read from a single sample in a study of T-cell reconstitution after alpha-beta-depleted transplantation in children. TCRdb reprocessed the PCR reads via MiXCR and lists one record per CDR3 protein. This sample carries under 300,000 distinct CDR3 sequences, about 9.9% of them seen once, and the ten largest clones take roughly a quarter. This sample comprised peripheral blood, obtained 180 days after TCRalphabeta/CD19-depleted stem cell transplant. The receptor source for this set is a male patient between 2 and 9 years old who had a stem cell transplant for chronic granulomatous disease, so the T cells may come from the graft donor. Both conserved end residues are trimmed from each CDR3. Fields, in order: J gene, V gene, CDR3 protein.

j_gene: TRBJ1-1; v_gene: TRBV6-2/TRBV6-3; CDR3aa: ASSYYLAQTPKGRVEAF
j_gene: TRBJ2-7; v_gene: TRBV7-3; CDR3aa: ASSLTPPGQGNYEQY
j_gene: TRBJ2-1; v_gene: TRBV28; CDR3aa: ASSLQGGTYNEQF
j_gene: TRBJ1-1; v_gene: TRBV12-3/TRBV12-4; CDR3aa: ASSRPDRYTEAF
j_gene: TRBJ2-1; v_gene: TRBV15; CDR3aa: ATSRERREHF
j_gene: TRBJ1-2; v_gene: TRBV7-2; CDR3aa: ASSDGQGAHEGYT
j_gene: TRBJ2-7; v_gene: TRBV7-7; CDR3aa: ASSLGFGYEQY
j_gene: TRBJ2-1; v_gene: TRBV20-1; CDR3aa: SATGTSGNNEQF
j_gene: TRBJ2-7; v_gene: TRBV7-8; CDR3aa: ASSPRTSGGAKYNEQY
j_gene: TRBJ1-6; v_gene: TRBV4-3; CDR3aa: ASSQEIRSPLH